This T cell receptor (beta chain) was retrieved from a study of blood T cell repertoires in COVID-19. Study summary: The United States, Italy and Spain provided the acute and convalescent COVID-19 samples. T cells, B-cell-depleted T cells, or PBMCs provided the cDNA or gDNA that served as material.

Per the original methods: From reference gene primer amplification, estimates of nucleated cell counts were derived. The table came from immunoSEQ multiplex PCR; TCRdb's copy has only in-frame clones and leaves some out. That table is the source of V, J and clone size, and D and trimming were worked out from the DNA. The sample carries more than 85,000 clones, about 90% recorded once. Per germline, CDR1 SGHTA and CDR2 FQGNSA. The CDR3 loop spans 15 amino acids. V was clipped by 2 bases and J by 10 bases; unmatched bases: 9. This clone has only one observation. The chain is built from TRBV7-2 and TRBJ2-1; 9 bases line up with TRBD1. The material sequenced was peripheral blood. This TCR came from a human donor in a cohort sampled during active COVID-19. The CDR3 sequence is CASSLFGTGIREQFF. CDR3 nucleotides: TGTGCCAGCAGCTTATTTGGGACAGGGATAAGGGAGCAGTTCTTC.